There are many counts of the clone carrying this T cell receptor (beta chain). The sample originates from a study of T-cell memory formation after mild COVID-19. TCRdb analysed the 5' RACE reads with MiXCR anew, one entry per CDR3 protein. This table has around 310,000 distinct CDR3 sequences, about 13% appearing once. The sequencing input was PBMCs or a T cell subset sorted from them (not recorded which). The clonotype was recovered from a man between 18 and 29 years old who had mild COVID-19 (a few samples of this study predate the infection). Cell type and time point are not known.

CDR3 residues: CASRPKDGYGYTF. In DNA, the CDR3 is TGTGCCAGCAGGCCTAAAGACGGCTATGGCTACACCTTC. This chain joins TRBV7-9 and TRBJ1-2; D gene unclear. This CDR3 is 13 amino acids long. Looked up from germline, CDR1 is SEHNR and CDR2 is FQNEAQ (reference sequence). The ends were cut back, 6 bases at V and 4 bases at J, with 12 bases in the middle.